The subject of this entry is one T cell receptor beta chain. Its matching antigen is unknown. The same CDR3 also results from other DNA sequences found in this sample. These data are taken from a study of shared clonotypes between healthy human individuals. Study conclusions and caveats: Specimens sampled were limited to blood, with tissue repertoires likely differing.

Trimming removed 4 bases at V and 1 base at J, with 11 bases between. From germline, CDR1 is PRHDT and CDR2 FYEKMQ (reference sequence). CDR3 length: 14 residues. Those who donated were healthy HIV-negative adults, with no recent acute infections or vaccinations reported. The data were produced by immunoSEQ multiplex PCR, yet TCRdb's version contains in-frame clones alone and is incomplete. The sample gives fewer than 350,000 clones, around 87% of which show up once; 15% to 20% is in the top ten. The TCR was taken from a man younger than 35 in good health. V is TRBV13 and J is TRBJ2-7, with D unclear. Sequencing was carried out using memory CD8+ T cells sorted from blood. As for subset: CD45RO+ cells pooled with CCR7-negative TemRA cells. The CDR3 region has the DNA TGTGCCAGCAGCTCCTCTGGGGTTTCCTACGAGCAGTACTTC. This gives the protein CASSSSGVSYEQYF.